These T cell receptor beta chains were read from a single sample in a study of cytomegalovirus exposure and HLA in healthy donors. Here immunoSEQ multiplex PCR was the method, and the copy in TCRdb shows in-frame clones only, minus some. There are about 85,000 clones in the sample; more than 60% occur only once, and around 4% lies in the top ten. Material: PBMCs. The receptors were sampled from a man under 40 in good health and CMV-seronegative. The CDR3 runs from the conserved cysteine through the conserved F or W. A D gene is named only where the DNA matches it firmly. Part of the rows lack a size; the others show once, few, many or a class for expanded clones.

V gene	clone size	J gene	D gene	CDR3 protein	CDR3 DNA
TRBV18	few	TRBJ2-7	TRBD2	CASSRTSESYEQYF	TGTGCCAGCTCTAGGACTAGCGAGTCCTACGAGCAGTACTTC
TRBV10-3	NA	TRBJ2-7	NA	CAISIRGNLSYEQYF	TGTGCCATCAGTATTCGGGGAAACCTCTCCTACGAGCAGTACTTC
TRBV9	few	TRBJ2-2	TRBD1	CASSVGTGRSGELFF	TGTGCCAGCAGCGTAGGGACAGGGAGATCCGGGGAGCTGTTTTTT
TRBV12-5	NA	TRBJ2-5	TRBD1	CASGLGRAGGVETQYF	TGTGCTAGTGGTTTGGGAAGGGCAGGGGGCGTGGAGACCCAGTACTTC
TRBV4-3	few	TRBJ2-5	NA	CASSQATKGRETQYF	TGCGCCAGCAGCCAAGCGACTAAGGGTAGGGAGACCCAGTACTTC
TRBV19	NA	TRBJ1-1	NA	CASSQGAGTEAFF	TGTGCCAGTAGTCAAGGGGCCGGGACTGAAGCTTTCTTT
TRBV7-3	NA	TRBJ1-6	NA	CASRAGQNSPLHF	TGTGCCAGCAGAGCCGGACAGAATTCACCCCTCCACTTT
TRBV11-2	once	TRBJ2-7	NA	CASSLASPYEQYF	TGTGCCAGCAGCTTAGCGAGCCCCTACGAGCAGTACTTC
TRBV2	NA	TRBJ2-1	TRBD2	CASRGREGFNEQFF	TGTGCCAGCAGGGGGCGGGAGGGGTTCAATGAGCAGTTCTTC
TRBV11-2	NA	TRBJ2-7	NA	CASSLVPQGIYEQYF	TGTGCCAGCAGCTTAGTCCCACAGGGTATCTACGAGCAGTACTTC
TRBV6-5	NA	TRBJ1-1	NA	CASRLYGGGTEAFF	TGTGCCAGCAGGCTCTATGGGGGGGGCACTGAAGCTTTCTTT
TRBV20-1	NA	TRBJ1-1	NA	CSARGMWWAYF	TGCAGTGCTAGAGGGATGTGGTGGGCGTACTTT
TRBV4-1	NA	TRBJ1-1	NA	CASSQGGGNTEAFF	TGCGCCAGCAGCCAAGGGGGCGGGAACACTGAAGCTTTCTTT
TRBV27	NA	TRBJ2-7	TRBD1	CASRTGNYEQYF	TGTGCCAGCAGGACAGGGAACTACGAGCAGTACTTC
TRBV19	NA	TRBJ2-3	TRBD2	CASSRPAGAGDTQYF	TGTGCCAGTAGTCGCCCAGCGGGGGCGGGAGATACGCAGTATTTT
TRBV6-4	NA	TRBJ1-6	NA	CASSDREDSPLHF	TGTGCCAGCAGTGACAGGGAGGACTCACCCCTCCACTTT
TRBV6-1	NA	TRBJ1-5	TRBD1	CASSLGTGTQPQHF	TGTGCCAGCAGCCTCGGGACAGGGACTCAGCCCCAGCATTTT
TRBV9	NA	TRBJ2-7	NA	CASSVAAGSFWEQYF	TGTGCCAGCAGCGTAGCCGCCGGGTCCTTTTGGGAGCAGTACTTC
TRBV27	NA	TRBJ1-1	NA	CASSAGPPEAFF	TGTGCCAGCAGTGCAGGGCCACCTGAAGCTTTCTTT
TRBV5-1	NA	TRBJ2-3	NA	CASSWSRGASDTQYF	TGCGCCAGCAGCTGGTCGCGCGGGGCCAGCGACACGCAGTATTTT
TRBV19	NA	TRBJ1-1	NA	CASSIPGLDTEAFF	TGTGCCAGTAGTATACCAGGTCTCGACACTGAAGCTTTCTTT
TRBV7-9	NA	TRBJ1-4	NA	CASSDAGNSGEEKLFF	TGTGCCAGCAGCGACGCCGGGAATTCGGGGGAAGAAAAACTGTTTTTT